This paragraph covers one T cell receptor (beta chain) sequence. Its matching antigen is unknown. TCRdb reprocessed the 5' RACE reads with MiXCR, giving one entry per CDR3 protein. The data show around 310,000 distinct CDR3 sequences, with 20% to 25% seen just once and over 20% held by the top ten. These data belong to a study of T-cell memory formation after mild COVID-19. On the study more broadly: Largely donor-specific TCR clusters were found.

Findings and limits, study-wide: Within pre-infection memory, some responding clones were found, suggesting cross-reactive memory joined. While clones contracting from day 15 to 85 were balanced between CD4 and CD8, later expanders leaned CD4+.

CDR3 length: 14 residues. Germline assignment: CDR1 KGHSH and CDR2 LQKENI. V lost 3 bases and J lost 4; bases outside the gene matches: 3. The V call is TRBV18, the J call TRBJ2-7, with 10 nucleotides matching TRBD1. The sequencing input was PBMCs or a T cell subset sorted from them (not recorded which). The clonotype was recovered from a man aged 18 to 29 who had mild COVID-19 (a few samples of this study predate the infection). Cell type and time point are not known. This CDR3 reads CASSPRTGGYEQYF. CDR3 DNA: TGTGCCAGCTCACCCCGGACAGGGGGATACGAGCAGTACTTC.